Listed below are T cell receptor beta chains from one sample, sequenced in a study of T cells after yellow fever vaccination. From the 5' RACE reads, TCRdb called clonotypes with MiXCR, one entry per CDR3 protein. The repertoire holds a few hundred thousand distinct CDR3 sequences, with 3% to 4.5% as singletons. The sample in question was PBMCs, obtained 5 days after the yellow fever booster vaccination. The source is a man between 18 and 35 years old who received the YFV17D yellow fever vaccine. Each CDR3 is given with its conserved first and last residue. The D gene is left open where the match is weak. Clone size is stated in some rows and not others, as once, few, many or a class when expanded.

v_call	j_call	clone_size	d_call	cdr3_aa	cdr3_nt
TRBV15	TRBJ1-5	few	-	CATSRVSRTDSNQPQHF	TGTGCCACCAGCAGAGTATCGCGGACAGATAGCAATCAGCCCCAGCATTTT
TRBV5-1	TRBJ2-1	few	TRBD1	CASSGGQGVTNEQFF	TGCGCCAGCAGCGGAGGACAGGGCGTGACGAATGAGCAGTTCTTC
TRBV20-1	TRBJ2-2	few	TRBD1	CSARGPTGGWTGELFF	TGCAGTGCTAGAGGACCGACAGGGGGTTGGACCGGGGAGCTGTTTTTT
TRBV12-3/TRBV12-4	TRBJ2-5	many	-	CASSLATAQEETQYF	TGTGCCAGCAGTTTAGCAACCGCCCAAGAAGAGACCCAGTACTTC
TRBV12-3/TRBV12-4	TRBJ2-5	-	TRBD2	CASSLFSGGAIKTQYF	TGTGCCAGCAGTTTATTCAGCGGGGGGGCGATCAAGACCCAGTACTTC
TRBV5-1	TRBJ2-7	few	TRBD1	CASSLGPQGATYEQYF	TGCGCCAGCAGCTTGGGTCCCCAGGGGGCTACCTACGAGCAGTACTTC
TRBV6-2/TRBV6-3	TRBJ2-5	few	-	CASSSWGKETQYF	TGTGCCAGCTCCTCGTGGGGAAAAGAGACCCAGTACTTC
TRBV10-3	TRBJ2-5	-	-	CAISESQGPETQYF	TGTGCCATCAGTGAGTCCCAGGGACCCGAGACCCAGTACTTC
TRBV12-5	TRBJ1-5	few	-	CASGLPGTRSGLQPQHF	TGTGCTAGTGGTTTGCCTGGGACTCGCAGCGGTCTCCAGCCCCAGCATTTT
TRBV3-1	TRBJ2-1	few	TRBD2	CASSQESSGLNNEQFF	TGTGCCAGCAGCCAAGAATCTAGCGGGCTAAACAATGAGCAGTTCTTC
TRBV6-6	TRBJ2-5	few	-	CASSRGANQETQYF	TGTGCCAGCAGCCGCGGGGCGAACCAAGAGACCCAGTACTTC
TRBV7-6	TRBJ2-7	many	-	CASSTNSYEQYF	TGTGCCAGCAGCACAAACTCCTACGAGCAGTACTTC
TRBV27	TRBJ2-3	-	-	CASSLSPVASTDTQYF	TGTGCCAGCAGTTTATCCCCCGTAGCTAGCACAGATACGCAGTATTTT
TRBV7-2	TRBJ2-3	few	-	CASSLSAGTDTQYF	TGTGCCAGCAGCTTAAGTGCAGGCACAGATACGCAGTATTTT
TRBV28	TRBJ1-4	many	-	CASSFPRDEKLFF	TGTGCCAGCAGTTTTCCGAGGGATGAAAAACTGTTTTTT
TRBV4-2	TRBJ2-1	few	TRBD2	CASSQGTSVYNEQFF	TGTGCCAGCAGCCAAGGGACTAGCGTCTACAATGAGCAGTTCTTC
TRBV7-2	TRBJ1-1	many	-	CASSFFSSIMNTEAFF	TGTGCCAGCAGCTTCTTTTCGTCCATCATGAACACTGAAGCTTTCTTT
TRBV7-2	TRBJ2-3	-	-	CASSRLGTDTQYF	TGTGCCAGCAGTCGACTTGGAACAGATACGCAGTATTTT
TRBV20-1	TRBJ2-2	few	-	CSAKRRVRRVSGELFF	TGCAGTGCTAAAAGAAGGGTCAGACGGGTGAGCGGGGAGCTGTTTTTT
TRBV20-1	TRBJ1-2	few	-	CSAARVGYGYTF	TGCAGTGCCGCCAGGGTAGGCTATGGCTACACCTTC
TRBV7-2	TRBJ2-7	-	TRBD1	CASSFYGTAYEQYF	TGTGCCAGCAGCTTCTATGGGACAGCTTACGAGCAGTACTTC
TRBV15	TRBJ1-2	-	-	CATSRDWGKGSYYGYTF	TGTGCCACCAGCAGAGATTGGGGGAAAGGGTCGTACTATGGCTACACCTTC
TRBV19	TRBJ2-1	few	TRBD2	CASSIFGGYNEQFF	TGTGCCAGTAGTATTTTCGGGGGGTACAATGAGCAGTTCTTC
TRBV20-1	TRBJ1-5	few	TRBD1	CSAGTAVNQPQHF	TGCAGTGCCGGGACAGCCGTCAATCAGCCCCAGCATTTT
TRBV5-8	TRBJ1-2	few	-	CASSLERTASSSANYGYTF	TGTGCCAGCAGCTTGGAAAGGACGGCGTCCTCGTCAGCTAACTATGGCTACACCTTC
TRBV7-9	TRBJ2-1	many	TRBD2	CASSRSGGNEQFF	TGTGCCAGCAGCCGTAGCGGGGGGAATGAGCAGTTCTTC
TRBV19	TRBJ2-3	-	-	CASSTPAGPSTDTQYF	TGTGCCAGTAGTACACCAGCGGGTCCTAGCACAGATACGCAGTATTTT
TRBV4-2	TRBJ2-3	-	-	CASSQEEGSTDTQYF	TGTGCCAGCAGCCAAGAGGAAGGTAGCACAGATACGCAGTATTTT
TRBV7-2	TRBJ1-2	many	-	CASSKRTVDDNYGYTF	TGTGCCAGCAGCAAACGGACAGTGGATGATAACTATGGCTACACCTTC
TRBV12-3/TRBV12-4	TRBJ2-2	few	-	CASSLSRGFSTGELFF	TGTGCCAGCAGTTTAAGTCGAGGGTTTAGCACCGGGGAGCTGTTTTTT
TRBV11-2	TRBJ2-1	-	-	CASSLSDNPAYNEQFF	TGTGCCAGCAGCTTAAGCGATAACCCAGCCTACAATGAGCAGTTCTTC
TRBV7-6	TRBJ2-5	few	TRBD2	CASSPLAGGGETQYF	TGTGCCAGCAGCCCCCTAGCGGGGGGCGGGGAGACCCAGTACTTC
TRBV5-4	TRBJ1-1	-	-	CASTIGATEAFF	TGTGCCAGCACTATTGGGGCTACTGAAGCTTTCTTT
TRBV10-3	TRBJ1-1	-	-	CAIRNLGTEAFF	TGTGCCATCAGGAACCTTGGGACTGAAGCTTTCTTT
TRBV27	TRBJ2-7	few	-	CASSLRTTYEQYF	TGTGCCAGCAGTTTGAGGACCACCTACGAGCAGTACTTC
TRBV7-2	TRBJ1-1	-	TRBD1	CASSLVTGGGTEAFF	TGTGCCAGCAGCTTAGTGACAGGGGGAGGCACTGAAGCTTTCTTT
TRBV5-1	TRBJ2-2	-	TRBD2	CASSLLSSGTGELFF	TGCGCCAGCAGCTTGCTCTCTAGCGGGACCGGGGAGCTGTTTTTT